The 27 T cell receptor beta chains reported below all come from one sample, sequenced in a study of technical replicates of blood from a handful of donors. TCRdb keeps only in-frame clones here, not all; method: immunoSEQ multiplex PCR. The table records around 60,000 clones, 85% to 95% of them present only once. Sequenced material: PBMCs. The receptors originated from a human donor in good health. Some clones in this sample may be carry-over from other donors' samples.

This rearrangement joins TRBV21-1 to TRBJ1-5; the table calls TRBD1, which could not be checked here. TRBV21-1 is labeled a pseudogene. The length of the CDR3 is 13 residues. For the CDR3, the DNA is TGTGCCCCCTGGGGGCACCCGCTAGGGCCCCAGCATTTT. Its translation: CAPWGHPLGPQHF.

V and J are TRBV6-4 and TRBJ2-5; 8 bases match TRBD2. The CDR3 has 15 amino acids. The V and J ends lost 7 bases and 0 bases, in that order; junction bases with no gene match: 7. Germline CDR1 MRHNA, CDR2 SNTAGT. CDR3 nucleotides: TGTGCCAGCACCCCGGGAGGGCCTAACCAAGAGACCCAGTACTTC. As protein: CASTPGGPNQETQYF.

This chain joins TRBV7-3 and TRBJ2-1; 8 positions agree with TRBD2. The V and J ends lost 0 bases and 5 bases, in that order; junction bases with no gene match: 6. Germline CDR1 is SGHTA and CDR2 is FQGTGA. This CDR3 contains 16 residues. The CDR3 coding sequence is TGTGCCAGCAGCTTAACGTCGGGACTAGGAAACAATGAGCAGTTCTTC. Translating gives CASSLTSGLGNNEQFF.

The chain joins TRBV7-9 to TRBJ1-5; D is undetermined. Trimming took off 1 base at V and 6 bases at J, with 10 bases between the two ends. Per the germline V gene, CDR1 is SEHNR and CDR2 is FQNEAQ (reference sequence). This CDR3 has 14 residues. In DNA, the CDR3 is TGTGCCAGCAGCTTAGATGGGTCGGGTCAGCCCCAGCATTTT. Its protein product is CASSLDGSGQPQHF. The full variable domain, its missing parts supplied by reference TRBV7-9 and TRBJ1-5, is DTGVSQNPRHKITKRGQNVTFRCDPISEHNRLYWYRQTLGQGPEFLTYFQNEAQLEKSRLLSDRFSAERPKGSFSTLEIQRTEQGDSAMYLCASSLDGSGQPQHFGDGTRLSIL.

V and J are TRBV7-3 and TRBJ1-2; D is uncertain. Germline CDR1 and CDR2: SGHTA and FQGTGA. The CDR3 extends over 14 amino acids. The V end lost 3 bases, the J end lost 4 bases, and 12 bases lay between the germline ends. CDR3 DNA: TGTGCCAGCAGCTTGCAGGCAGTTGGCTATGGCTACACCTTC. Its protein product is CASSLQAVGYGYTF. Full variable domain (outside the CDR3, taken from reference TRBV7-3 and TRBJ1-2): GAGVSQTPSNKVTEKGKYVELRCDPISGHTALYWYRQSLGQGPEFLIYFQGTGAADDSGLPNDRFFAVRPEGSVSTLKIQRTERGDSAVYLCASSLQAVGYGYTFGSGTRLTVV.

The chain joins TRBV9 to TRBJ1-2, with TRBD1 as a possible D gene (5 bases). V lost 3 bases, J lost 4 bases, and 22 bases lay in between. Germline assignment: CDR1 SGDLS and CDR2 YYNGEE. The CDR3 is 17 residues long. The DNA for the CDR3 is TGTGCCAGCAGCGAGTCCCCGTTTAGTAGGGGAGGCTATGGCTACACCTTC. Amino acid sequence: CASSESPFSRGGYGYTF.

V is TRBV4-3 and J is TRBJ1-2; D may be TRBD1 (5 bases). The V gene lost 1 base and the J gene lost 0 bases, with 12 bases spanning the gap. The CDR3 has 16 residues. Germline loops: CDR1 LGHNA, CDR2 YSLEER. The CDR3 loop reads CASSQAAAGTNYGYTF. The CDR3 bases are TGCGCCAGCAGCCAAGCTGCCGCAGGGACTAACTATGGCTACACCTTC.

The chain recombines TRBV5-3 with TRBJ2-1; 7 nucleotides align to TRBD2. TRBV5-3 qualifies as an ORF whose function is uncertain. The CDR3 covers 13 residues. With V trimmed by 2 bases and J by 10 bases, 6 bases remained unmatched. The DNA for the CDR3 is TGTGCCAGAAGCTTCGGCACTAGCGACGAGCAGTTCTTC. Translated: CARSFGTSDEQFF.

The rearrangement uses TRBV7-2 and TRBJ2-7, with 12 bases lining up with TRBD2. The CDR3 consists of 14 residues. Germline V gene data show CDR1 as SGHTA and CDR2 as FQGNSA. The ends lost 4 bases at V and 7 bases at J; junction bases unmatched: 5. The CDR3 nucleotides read TGTGCCAGCAGCTCCGGAACTAGCGGGAGGGAGCAGTACTTC. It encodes CASSSGTSGREQYF.

CDR3: CASSQRLAGVINEQFF. DNA for the CDR3: TGTGCCAGCAGTCAGCGACTAGCGGGAGTTATCAATGAGCAGTTCTTC. V and J are TRBV27 and TRBJ2-1, with 12 bases lining up with TRBD2. Looked up from germline, CDR1 is MNHEY and CDR2 is SMNVEV (reference sequence). The CDR3 totals 16 residues. Losses at the gene ends were 5 bases for V and 6 bases for J; bases not matched to a gene: 8.

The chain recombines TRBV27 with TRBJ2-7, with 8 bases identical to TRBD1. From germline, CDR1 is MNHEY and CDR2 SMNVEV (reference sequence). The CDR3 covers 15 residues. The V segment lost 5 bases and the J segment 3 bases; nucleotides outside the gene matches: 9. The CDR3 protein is CASSPGGFMYYEQYF. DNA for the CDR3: TGTGCCAGCAGTCCAGGGGGCTTTATGTACTACGAGCAGTACTTC.

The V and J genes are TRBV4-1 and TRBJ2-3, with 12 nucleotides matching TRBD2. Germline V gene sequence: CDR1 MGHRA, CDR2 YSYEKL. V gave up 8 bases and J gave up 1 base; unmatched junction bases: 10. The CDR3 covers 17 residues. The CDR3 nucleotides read TGCGCCAGCGGTCTAGCGGGAGGGCGGGGTGGCACAGATACGCAGTATTTT. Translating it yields CASGLAGGRGGTDTQYF.

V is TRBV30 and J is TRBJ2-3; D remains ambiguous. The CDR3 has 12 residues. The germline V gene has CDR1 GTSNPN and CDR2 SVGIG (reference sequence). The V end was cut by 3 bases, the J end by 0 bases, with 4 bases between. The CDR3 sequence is CAWSRSTDTQYF. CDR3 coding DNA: TGTGCCTGGAGCCGTAGCACAGATACGCAGTATTTT.

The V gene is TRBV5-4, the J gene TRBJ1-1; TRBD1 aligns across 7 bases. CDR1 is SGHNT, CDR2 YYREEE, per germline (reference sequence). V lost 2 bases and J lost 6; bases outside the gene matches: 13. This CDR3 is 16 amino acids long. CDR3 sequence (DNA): TGTGCCAGCAGCTTCGAACCCGGGACAGCGCATTCTGAAGCTTTCTTT. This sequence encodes CASSFEPGTAHSEAFF.

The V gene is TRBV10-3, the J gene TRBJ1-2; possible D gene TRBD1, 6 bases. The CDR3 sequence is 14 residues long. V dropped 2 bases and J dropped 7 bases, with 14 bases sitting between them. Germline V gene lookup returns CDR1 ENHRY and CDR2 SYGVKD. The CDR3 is CAISEGTGQGGYTF. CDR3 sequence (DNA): TGTGCCATCAGTGAGGGAACAGGGCAAGGTGGCTACACCTTC.

The CDR3 here is CASSKPGQGNEKLFF. CDR3 DNA sequence: TGTGCCAGCAGCAAACCGGGACAGGGAAATGAAAAACTGTTTTTT. The chain links TRBV4-2 to TRBJ1-4; 9 bases match TRBD1. J gave up 5 bases and V 5 bases, and 6 bases lay outside the gene matches. The CDR3 is made up of 15 amino acids. CDR1 LGHNA and CDR2 YNFKEQ come from the germline V gene.

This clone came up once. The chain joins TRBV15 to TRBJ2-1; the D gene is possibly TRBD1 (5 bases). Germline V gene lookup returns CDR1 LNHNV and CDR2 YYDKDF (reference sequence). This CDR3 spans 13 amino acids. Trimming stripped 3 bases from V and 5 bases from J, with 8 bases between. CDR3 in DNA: TGTGCCACCAGCAGGGGGCTCGACAATGAGCAGTTCTTC. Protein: CATSRGLDNEQFF.

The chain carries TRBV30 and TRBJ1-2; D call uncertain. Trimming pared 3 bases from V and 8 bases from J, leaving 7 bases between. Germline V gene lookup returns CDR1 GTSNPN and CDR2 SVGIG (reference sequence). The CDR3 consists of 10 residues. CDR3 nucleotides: TGTGCCTGGAGCGAGATAGGCTACACCTTC. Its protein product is CAWSEIGYTF. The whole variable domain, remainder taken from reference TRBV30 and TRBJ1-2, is SQTIHQWPATLVQPVGSPLSLECTVEGTSNPNLYWYRQAAGRGLQLLFYSVGIGQISSEVPQNLSASRPQDRQFILSSKKLLLSDSGFYLCAWSEIGYTFGSGTRLTVV.

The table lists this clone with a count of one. The CDR3 sequence is CASSFLAGRDGELFF. The CDR3 DNA sequence: TGTGCCAGCAGCTTTTTAGCGGGAAGGGACGGGGAGCTGTTTTTT. V gene TRBV7-3 combines with J gene TRBJ2-2; 8 bases match TRBD2. CDR1 SGHTA and CDR2 FQGTGA come from the germline V gene. Trimming at V came to 3 bases and at J to 7 bases, leaving 7 bases not matched to a gene. The CDR3 covers 15 residues.

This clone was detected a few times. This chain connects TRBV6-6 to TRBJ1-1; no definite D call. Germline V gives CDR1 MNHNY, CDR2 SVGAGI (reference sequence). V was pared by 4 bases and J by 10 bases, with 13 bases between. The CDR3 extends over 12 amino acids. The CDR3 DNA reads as TGTGCCAGCAGTTTCGTGAGCGAAAGAGCTTTCTTT. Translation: CASSFVSERAFF.

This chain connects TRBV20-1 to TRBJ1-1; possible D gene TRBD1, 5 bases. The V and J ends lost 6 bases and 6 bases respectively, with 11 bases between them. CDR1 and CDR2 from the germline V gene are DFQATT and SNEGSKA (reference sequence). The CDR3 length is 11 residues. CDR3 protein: CSAPVGAEAFF. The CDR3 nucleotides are TGCAGTGCCCCGGTAGGGGCTGAAGCTTTCTTT.

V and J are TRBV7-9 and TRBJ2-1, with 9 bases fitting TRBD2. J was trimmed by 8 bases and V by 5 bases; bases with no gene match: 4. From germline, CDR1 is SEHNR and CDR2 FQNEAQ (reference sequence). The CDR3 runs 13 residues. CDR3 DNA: TGTGCCAGCAGCGGGCGGGGGGGCGATGAGCAGTTCTTC. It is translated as CASSGRGGDEQFF.

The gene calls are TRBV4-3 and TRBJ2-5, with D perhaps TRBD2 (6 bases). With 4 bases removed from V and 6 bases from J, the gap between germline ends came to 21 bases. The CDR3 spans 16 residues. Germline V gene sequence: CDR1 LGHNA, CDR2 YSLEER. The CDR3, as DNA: TGCGCCAGCAGCCCGGGGGAGCTAGCGCCCTATAAGACCCAGTACTTC. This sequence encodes CASSPGELAPYKTQYF.

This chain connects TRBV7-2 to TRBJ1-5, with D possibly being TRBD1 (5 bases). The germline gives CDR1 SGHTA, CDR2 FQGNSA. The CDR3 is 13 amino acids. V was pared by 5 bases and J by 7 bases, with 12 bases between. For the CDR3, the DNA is TGTGCCAGCAGCGCCAGGGAGGGGCAGCCCCAGCATTTT. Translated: CASSAREGQPQHF.

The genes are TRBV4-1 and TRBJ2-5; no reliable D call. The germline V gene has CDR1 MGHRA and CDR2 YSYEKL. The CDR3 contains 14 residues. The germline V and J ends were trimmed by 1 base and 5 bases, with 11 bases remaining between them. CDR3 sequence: CASSQGSVGETQYF. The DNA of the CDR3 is TGCGCCAGCAGCCAAGGTTCTGTCGGTGAGACCCAGTACTTC.

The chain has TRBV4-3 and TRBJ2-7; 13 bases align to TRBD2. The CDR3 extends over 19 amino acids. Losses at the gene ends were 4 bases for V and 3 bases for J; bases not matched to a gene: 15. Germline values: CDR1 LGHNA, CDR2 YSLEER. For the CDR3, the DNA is TGCGCCAGCAGCCCCCTTGTTTGGACTAGCGGGGGCCCTTACTACGAGCAGTACTTC. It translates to CASSPLVWTSGGPYYEQYF.

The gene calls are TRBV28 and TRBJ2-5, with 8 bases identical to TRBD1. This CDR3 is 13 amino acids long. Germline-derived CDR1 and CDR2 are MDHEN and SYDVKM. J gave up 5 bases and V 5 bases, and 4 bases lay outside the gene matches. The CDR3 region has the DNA TGTGCCAGCAGTGACAGGGGTGCTGAGACCCAGTACTTC. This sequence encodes CASSDRGAETQYF.